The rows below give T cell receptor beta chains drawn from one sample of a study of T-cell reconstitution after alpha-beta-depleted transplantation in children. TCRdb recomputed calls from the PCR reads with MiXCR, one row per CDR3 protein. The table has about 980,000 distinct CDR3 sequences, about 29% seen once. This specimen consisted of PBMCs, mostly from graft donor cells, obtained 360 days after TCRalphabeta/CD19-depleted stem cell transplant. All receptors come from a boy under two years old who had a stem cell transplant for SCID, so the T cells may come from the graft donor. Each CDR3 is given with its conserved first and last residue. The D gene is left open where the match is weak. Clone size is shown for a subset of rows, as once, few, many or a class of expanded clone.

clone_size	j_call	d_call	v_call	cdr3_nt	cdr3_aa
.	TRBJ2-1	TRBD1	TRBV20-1	TGCAGTGCTAGAAGCCGGGACAGACGTGAGCAGTTCTTC	CSARSRDRREQFF
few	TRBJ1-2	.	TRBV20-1	TGCAGTGCTAGAGATCCCAGAGGCAACTATGGCTACACCTTC	CSARDPRGNYGYTF
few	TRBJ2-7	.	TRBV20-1	TGCAGTGCTAGAGACCCTTTCTTTGTTGAGCAGTACTTC	CSARDPFFVEQYF
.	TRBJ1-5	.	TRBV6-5	TGTGCCAGCAGTTACGACAGACTGAATCCGCCCCAGCATTTT	CASSYDRLNPPQHF
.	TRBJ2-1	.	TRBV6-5	TGTGCCACCTCGCGAGGGAGAGACAATGAGCAGTTCTTC	CATSRGRDNEQFF
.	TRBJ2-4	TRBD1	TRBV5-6	TGTGCCAGCAGCAAAGGGACAGCGATAGCCAAAAACATTCAGTACTTC	CASSKGTAIAKNIQYF
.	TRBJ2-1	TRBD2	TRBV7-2	TGTGCCAGCGGCTTTAGCGGGTCGAATGGTGAGCAGTTCTTC	CASGFSGSNGEQFF
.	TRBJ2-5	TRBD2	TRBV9	TGTGCCAGCAGCGTCGGGGGGGGGTCGCGGGAGACCCAGTACTTC	CASSVGGGSRETQYF
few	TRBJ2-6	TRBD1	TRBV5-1	TGCGCCAGCAGCTTGGGGGGACAGTCCCTTCTCTCTGGGGCCAACGTCCTGACTTTC	CASSLGGQSLLSGANVLTF
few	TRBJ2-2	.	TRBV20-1	TGCAGTGCCCAGGAATCCACCGGGGAGCTGTTTTTT	CSAQESTGELFF
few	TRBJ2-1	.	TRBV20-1	TGCAGTCCCGCGGACACGGATGGCTACAATGAGCAGTTCTTC	CSPADTDGYNEQFF
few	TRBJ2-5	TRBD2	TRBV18	TGTGCCAGCTCCCCCCTTGGACTAGCGGGGGTTCAGACCCAGTACTTC	CASSPLGLAGVQTQYF
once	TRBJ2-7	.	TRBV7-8	TGTGCCAGCAGCTTAGCGGTTTGGGGCCACGAGCAGTACTTC	CASSLAVWGHEQYF
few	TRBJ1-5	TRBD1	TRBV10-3	TGTGCCATCAGCGAGGACAGGGGCATACAGCCCCAGCATTTT	CAISEDRGIQPQHF
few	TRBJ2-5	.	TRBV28	TGTGCCAGCAACCGGGCCGGGGGCCGGGGAGAGACCCAGTACTTC	CASNRAGGRGETQYF
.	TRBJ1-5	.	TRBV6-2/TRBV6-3	TGTGCCACGGTCTTGGACAGTAGCAATCAGCCCCAGCATTTT	CATVLDSSNQPQHF